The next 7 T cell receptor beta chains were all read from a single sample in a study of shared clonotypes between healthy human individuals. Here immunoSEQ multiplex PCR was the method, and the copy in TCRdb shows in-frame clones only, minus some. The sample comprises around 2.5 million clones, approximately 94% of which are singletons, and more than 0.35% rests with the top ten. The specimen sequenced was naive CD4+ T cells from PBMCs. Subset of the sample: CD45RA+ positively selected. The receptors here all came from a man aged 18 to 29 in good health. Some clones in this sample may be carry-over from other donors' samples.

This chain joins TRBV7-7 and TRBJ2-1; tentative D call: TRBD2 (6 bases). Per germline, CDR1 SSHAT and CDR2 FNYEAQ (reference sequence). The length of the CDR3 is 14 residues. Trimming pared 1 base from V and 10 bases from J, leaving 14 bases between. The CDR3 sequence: CASSLGPIADEQFF. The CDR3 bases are TGTGCCAGCAGCTTAGGACCAATAGCGGACGAGCAGTTCTTC.

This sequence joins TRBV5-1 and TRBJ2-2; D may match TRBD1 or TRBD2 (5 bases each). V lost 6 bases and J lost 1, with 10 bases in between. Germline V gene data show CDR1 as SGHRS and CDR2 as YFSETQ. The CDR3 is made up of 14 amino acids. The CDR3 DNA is TGCGCCAGCAACTTTGGGGGGAACACCGGGGAGCTGTTTTTT. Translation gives CASNFGGNTGELFF.

For the CDR3, the DNA is TGTGCCAGCAGCGTCGGGACAGGGATCTCTGGGGCCAACGTCCTGACTTTC. Translated, it gives CASSVGTGISGANVLTF. The V and J genes are TRBV9 and TRBJ2-6; TRBD1 agrees at 9 bases. The CDR3 runs to 17 residues. CDR1 and CDR2 from the germline V gene are SGDLS and YYNGEE. Trimming at V came to 2 bases and at J to 0 bases, leaving 3 bases not matched to a gene.

CDR3 nucleotide sequence: TGTGCCAGCAGCCCCCAGGTAGGCAGGGGAATCTACGAGCAGTACTTC. Translated: CASSPQVGRGIYEQYF. The gene calls are TRBV7-9 and TRBJ2-5, with D tentatively TRBD1 (6 bases). The J call could be wrong; TRBJ2-7 is a better fit for the DNA end. The CDR3 has 16 residues. The germline CDR1 and CDR2 sequences are SEHNR and FQNEAQ (reference sequence).

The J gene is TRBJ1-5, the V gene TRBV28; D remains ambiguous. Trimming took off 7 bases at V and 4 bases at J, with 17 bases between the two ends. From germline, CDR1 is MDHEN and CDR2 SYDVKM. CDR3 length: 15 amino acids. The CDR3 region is CASTSTGGPNQPQHF. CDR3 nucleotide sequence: TGTGCCAGCACCTCAACGGGAGGACCTAATCAGCCCCAGCATTTT.

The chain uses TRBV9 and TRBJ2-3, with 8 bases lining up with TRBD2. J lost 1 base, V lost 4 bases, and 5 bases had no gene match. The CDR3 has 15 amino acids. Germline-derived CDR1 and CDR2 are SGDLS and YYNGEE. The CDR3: CASSTGLARTDTQYF. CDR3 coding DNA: TGTGCCAGCAGCACTGGACTAGCTCGCACAGATACGCAGTATTTT.

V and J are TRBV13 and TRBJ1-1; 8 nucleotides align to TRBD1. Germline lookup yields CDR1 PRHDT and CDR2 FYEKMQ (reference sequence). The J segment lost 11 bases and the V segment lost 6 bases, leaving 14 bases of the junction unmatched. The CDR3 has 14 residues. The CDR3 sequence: CASSFSRTGLMAFF. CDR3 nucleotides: TGTGCCAGCAGTTTTTCTCGGACAGGGTTAATGGCTTTCTTT.